The rows below give T cell receptor beta chains drawn from one sample of a study of OX40 agonist ivuxolimab in advanced cancers. Here immunoSEQ multiplex PCR was the method, and the copy in TCRdb shows in-frame clones only, minus some. The sample lists about 38,000 clones, 87% occurring once. Sequenced material: CD4+ or CD8+ T cells sorted from blood, taken in a trial of the OX40 agonist ivuxolimab. The receptor source for this set is an adult with an advanced solid tumor such as melanoma, head and neck, liver or kidney cancer. Each CDR3 is given with its conserved first and last residue. Each record gives: J gene, D gene, clone size, V gene, CDR3 protein, CDR3 DNA. D genes are given only for firm matches. Part of the rows lack a size; the others show once, few, many or a class for expanded clones.

TRBJ1-3,.,.,TRBV25-1,CASSEHGPGNTIYF,TGTGCCAGCAGTGAACACGGTCCTGGAAACACCATATATTTT
TRBJ2-1,.,.,TRBV12-5,CASGSGAGVQREQFF,TGTGCTAGTGGTTCGGGGGCAGGGGTGCAACGGGAGCAGTTCTTC
TRBJ1-2,.,.,TRBV6-4,CASSNRYGYTF,TGTGCCAGCAGCAACAGATATGGCTACACCTTC
TRBJ1-2,.,.,TRBV28,CASSFSFDGYTF,TGTGCCAGCAGTTTTTCATTCGATGGCTACACCTTC
TRBJ2-5,.,.,TRBV28,CASSSLGRSPIQQYF,TGTGCCAGCAGTTCATTAGGCAGGTCACCTATTCAGCAGTACTTC
TRBJ2-1,.,.,TRBV6-1,CASSERGRRARWDEQFF,TGTGCCAGCAGTGAAAGGGGGAGAAGGGCCCGATGGGATGAGCAGTTCTTC
TRBJ1-1,.,.,TRBV7-3,CASSSSVNTEAFF,TGTGCCAGCAGCTCCTCAGTGAACACTGAAGCTTTCTTT
TRBJ1-1,.,once,TRBV7-9,CASSATDTEAFF,TGTGCCAGCAGCGCCACGGACACTGAAGCTTTCTTT
TRBJ2-3,.,once,TRBV7-2,CASSLDPVSAFGTDTQYF,TGTGCCAGCAGCTTAGATCCAGTGTCAGCATTCGGCACAGATACGCAGTATTTT
TRBJ1-2,TRBD1,.,TRBV14,CASSQNTGGIGYTF,TGTGCCAGCAGCCAAAATACAGGGGGGATCGGCTACACCTTC
TRBJ2-3,TRBD1,.,TRBV19,CASSTPGQLPTDTQYF,TGTGCCAGTAGCACACCGGGACAGCTCCCCACAGATACGCAGTATTTT
TRBJ1-2,.,.,TRBV6-6,CASSYGRHYGYTF,TGTGCCAGCAGTTACGGCAGGCATTATGGCTACACCTTC
TRBJ1-5,.,.,TRBV5-4,CASSLGQSNQPQHF,TGTGCCAGCAGCTTGGGACAGAGCAATCAGCCCCAGCATTTT
TRBJ1-3,.,.,TRBV5-1,CASSPSTTPGNTIYF,TGCGCCAGCAGCCCCTCTACAACCCCTGGAAACACCATATATTTT
TRBJ2-3,TRBD2,.,TRBV6-5,CASSYSGESTDTQYF,TGTGCCAGCAGTTACAGCGGGGAATCCACAGATACGCAGTATTTT
TRBJ2-1,TRBD2,.,TRBV6-6,CASSSESGSVYNEQFF,TGTGCCAGCAGTTCCGAGAGCGGGAGCGTTTACAATGAGCAGTTCTTC
TRBJ2-1,TRBD1,.,TRBV10-1,CASSYTRDRGLNEQFF,TGCGCCAGCAGTTACACCAGGGACAGGGGGCTCAATGAGCAGTTCTTC
TRBJ2-7,.,.,TRBV5-4,CASSDTAIYEQYF,TGTGCCAGCAGCGATACAGCTATCTACGAGCAGTACTTC
TRBJ1-1,.,.,TRBV5-4,CAGSLERDTEAFF,TGTGCCGGCAGCTTGGAGCGGGACACTGAAGCTTTCTTT
TRBJ1-2,.,.,TRBV28,CASSLGRGYGYTF,TGTGCCAGCAGTCTGGGGAGGGGGTATGGCTACACCTTC
TRBJ2-1,TRBD1,.,TRBV6-5,CASSYIRGNYNEQFF,TGTGCCAGCAGTTACATCAGGGGGAACTACAATGAGCAGTTCTTC
TRBJ1-1,.,.,TRBV28,CASSPGGGALNTEAFF,TGTGCCAGCAGCCCCGGGGGGGGCGCATTAAACACTGAAGCTTTCTTT
TRBJ1-3,.,.,TRBV19,CASSIGRAKASGNTIYF,TGTGCCAGTAGTATAGGCAGGGCGAAGGCTTCTGGAAACACCATATATTTT
TRBJ1-4,TRBD1,.,TRBV11-2,CASSVGQGAGEKLFF,TGTGCCAGCAGCGTGGGACAGGGGGCGGGTGAAAAACTGTTTTTT
TRBJ2-4,TRBD1,.,TRBV2,CASRQGAGRAKNIQYF,TGTGCCAGCAGGCAGGGGGCTGGTCGGGCCAAAAACATTCAGTACTTC
TRBJ1-3,.,.,TRBV10-2,CASSLRDTIYF,TGCGCCAGCAGCCTACGAGATACCATATATTTT
TRBJ2-7,.,medium-sized,TRBV7-2,CASSFGAEQYF,TGTGCCAGCAGCTTTGGGGCCGAGCAGTACTTC
TRBJ2-6,.,few,TRBV2,CASRARVSSGANVLTF,TGTGCCAGCAGGGCCAGGGTGAGCTCTGGGGCCAACGTCCTGACTTTC
TRBJ2-7,.,.,TRBV21-1,CASPAGTGPTEQYF,TGTGCCAGCCCCGCCGGGACAGGGCCTACCGAGCAGTACTTC
TRBJ1-1,.,.,TRBV5-8,CASSPGTRTGSTEAFF,TGTGCCAGCAGCCCCGGGACACGCACAGGGTCCACTGAAGCTTTCTTT
TRBJ2-7,.,.,TRBV6-6,CASKPSGYEQYF,TGTGCCAGCAAACCGAGCGGATACGAGCAGTACTTC
TRBJ2-1,.,.,TRBV11-2,CASGPGLFYNEQFF,TGTGCCAGCGGCCCGGGACTGTTTTACAATGAGCAGTTCTTC
TRBJ1-1,TRBD1,.,TRBV10-1,CASSGTGGEAFF,TGCGCCAGCAGCGGGACAGGGGGCGAAGCTTTCTTT
TRBJ2-3,.,.,TRBV6-5,CASSARATDTQYF,TGTGCCAGCAGCGCCCGGGCCACAGATACGCAGTATTTT
TRBJ2-3,TRBD2,few,TRBV6-5,CASSDKRGATDTQYF,TGTGCCAGCTCCGATAAGCGGGGCGCCACAGATACGCAGTATTTT
TRBJ2-5,TRBD1,few,TRBV5-6,CASSLVGQEYF,TGTGCCAGCAGCTTGGTGGGACAGGAGTACTTC
TRBJ2-1,.,.,TRBV7-3,CASSLPPYNEQFF,TGTGCCAGCAGCTTACCGCCATACAATGAGCAGTTCTTC
TRBJ1-1,.,.,TRBV6-1,CASSVPTGGPNTEAFF,TGTGCCAGCAGTGTTCCGACGGGGGGCCCAAACACTGAAGCTTTCTTT
TRBJ1-2,.,.,TRBV4-1,CASSQDPGTSYGYTF,TGCGCCAGCAGCCAAGACCCCGGGACTTCCTATGGCTACACCTTC
TRBJ1-4,.,.,TRBV15,CATSRFKSASYNEKLFF,TGTGCCACCAGCAGATTCAAGTCGGCCAGTTATAATGAAAAACTGTTTTTT
TRBJ1-1,.,once,TRBV7-9,CASSIQGGINTEAFF,TGTGCCAGCAGCATACAGGGAGGGATCAACACTGAAGCTTTCTTT
TRBJ1-1,.,.,TRBV6-1,CASNRQLNTEAFF,TGTGCCAGCAACAGACAGCTGAACACTGAAGCTTTCTTT
TRBJ2-3,.,once,TRBV15,CATSLAGTDTQYF,TGTGCCACCAGTTTAGCGGGCACAGATACGCAGTATTTT
TRBJ2-2,.,once,TRBV7-2,CASIPSWGQNTGELFF,TGTGCCAGCATCCCCTCCTGGGGACAGAACACCGGGGAGCTGTTTTTT
TRBJ2-7,TRBD2,.,TRBV15,CATSREPGSGGREQYF,TGTGCCACCAGCAGAGAACCAGGGAGCGGGGGTCGGGAGCAGTACTTC
TRBJ2-1,TRBD2,.,TRBV18,CASSPEREGRNEQFF,TGTGCCAGCTCACCAGAGCGGGAGGGCCGGAATGAGCAGTTCTTC
TRBJ1-2,.,.,TRBV11-2,CASSSQAAAYGYTF,TGTGCCAGCAGCTCCCAGGCAGCGGCCTATGGCTACACCTTC